This TCR beta chain was recorded in a study of beta chain features in type 1 diabetes. General observations from the study: For type 1 diabetes patients, VDJ junctions showed fewer insertions and more deletions. The study notes PCR might favor shorter templates equally in patients and controls.

Concerning this clone itself: Its antigen is unidentified.

Sequencing targeted expressed TCRB transcripts, as all isolated RNA had been reverse transcribed. Profiling relied on immunoSEQ multiplex PCR, and the TCRdb table lists in-frame clones only, not all of them. The sample shows nearly 250,000 clones, around 65% of them seen only once. Germline V gene sequence: CDR1 SQVTM, CDR2 ANQGSEA. The CDR3 has 17 amino acids. V was clipped by 6 bases and J by 1 base, with 24 bases between them. The sequencing input was naive CD4+ T cells from blood. The clonotype comes from a man aged 30-40 years in good health. V and J are TRBV29-1 and TRBJ1-1; D is perhaps TRBD1 (6 bases). The CDR3 is CSVVTYGRWGQNTEAFF. The CDR3 nucleotides read TGCAGCGTGGTTACCTACGGGAGATGGGGACAGAACACTGAAGCTTTCTTT.